Presented here are 18 T cell receptor beta chains from one specimen sequenced in a study of blood T cells in healthy people across ages. It was with a sample-barcoded 5' primer and a J-beta primer mix that a second PCR of roughly 6 to 12 cycles was run. Each CDR3 protein gets one entry after TCRdb re-called the 5' RACE reads with MiXCR. The data hold more than 1 million distinct CDR3 sequences, with 45% observed a single time. The sample consisted of blood. Source of these receptors: a woman aged 55-69 years in good health.

With respect to this clonotype: A read error may produce the germline difference seen at one junction end. The rearrangement links TRBV29-1 to TRBJ2-7; 7 bases line up with TRBD1. Germline values: CDR1 SQVTM, CDR2 ANQGSEA. This CDR3 spans 12 amino acids. Written as DNA, the CDR3 is TGCAGCGGCGGACAGGATTCCTACGCGCAGTACTTC. As protein: CSGGQDSYAQYF.

This chain connects TRBV20-1 to TRBJ2-3; 9 nucleotides align to TRBD2. The CDR3 loop spans 16 amino acids. J was trimmed by 1 base and V by 3 bases; bases with no gene match: 8. CDR1 is DFQATT and CDR2 is SNEGSKA in the germline V gene (reference sequence). CDR3 in DNA: TGCAGTGCTAGGGCCGCGGGGGGGACAGGCACAGATACGCAGTATTTT. It translates to CSARAAGGTGTDTQYF.

This clonotype was observed a few times. The gene calls are TRBV9 and TRBJ2-7, with 12 bases matching TRBD2. Germline V CDR1 and CDR2: SGDLS, YYNGEE. V gave up 4 bases and J gave up 7 bases; unmatched junction bases: 6. This CDR3 is 14 amino acids long. CDR3 DNA sequence: TGTGCCAGCAGCCCGACTAGCGGGAGAGGGGAGCAGTACTTC. Its protein product is CASSPTSGRGEQYF.

V and J are TRBV11-2 and TRBJ1-5; D gene unclear. The CDR3 consists of 15 residues. V was shortened by 1 base and J by 4 bases, with 11 bases between the two germline ends. Looked up from germline, CDR1 is SGHAT and CDR2 is FQNNGV. The CDR3 here is CASSLGRARNQPQHF. The CDR3 region has the DNA TGTGCCAGCAGCTTAGGGCGGGCAAGAAATCAGCCCCAGCATTTT.

This chain joins TRBV29-1 and TRBJ2-7, with TRBD2 matching over 11 bases. Losses at the gene ends were 5 bases for V and 2 bases for J; bases not matched to a gene: 5. Germline V gene sequence: CDR1 SQVTM, CDR2 ANQGSEA. The CDR3 consists of 14 residues. The CDR3 reads CSVFSGRATYEQYF. CDR3 DNA: TGCAGCGTTTTTAGCGGGAGGGCCACCTACGAGCAGTACTTC.

This sequence joins TRBV11-2 and TRBJ2-1; 8 nucleotides line up with TRBD1. In germline, CDR1 is SGHAT, CDR2 FQNNGV. V shed 7 bases, J shed 9 bases, and the junction held 5 bases outside the gene matches. The length of the CDR3 is 12 residues. DNA for the CDR3: TGTGCCAGCATCAAACAGGGGGGTGAGCAGTTCTTC. It codes for CASIKQGGEQFF.

V gene TRBV20-1 combines with J gene TRBJ2-7, with TRBD2 identical over 13 bases. Germline CDR1 reads DFQATT; CDR2 reads SNEGSKA (reference sequence). V lost 5 bases to trimming and J lost 7 bases; unmatched junction nucleotides: 8. This CDR3 comprises 14 residues. The CDR3 region has the DNA TGCAGTGCTCTAAGACTAGCGGGAGGAGGAGAGCAGTACTTC. This encodes CSALRLAGGGEQYF.

The J gene is TRBJ2-5, the V gene TRBV20-1, with TRBD1 matching over 10 bases. V shed 3 bases, J shed 3 bases, and the junction held 4 bases outside the gene matches. This CDR3 is built from 14 residues. CDR1 is DFQATT, CDR2 SNEGSKA, per germline (reference sequence). The CDR3 spells CSASDGTGEETQYF. As DNA, the CDR3 is TGCAGTGCTAGTGATGGGACAGGGGAAGAGACCCAGTACTTC.

The rearrangement uses TRBV20-1 and TRBJ1-5; D remains ambiguous. The CDR3 runs 13 residues. Looked up from germline, CDR1 is DFQATT and CDR2 is SNEGSKA (reference sequence). V lost 5 bases to trimming and J lost 2 bases, with 10 bases between them. CDR3 residues: CSAGLVGNQPQHF. The CDR3 region has the DNA TGCAGTGCTGGCCTCGTTGGCAATCAGCCCCAGCATTTT.

This rearrangement joins TRBV12-3 or TRBV12-4 to TRBJ2-4; TRBD2 aligns across 8 bases. CDR3 size: 14 residues. The trim removed 4 bases at V and 6 bases at J, leaving 5 bases unmatched. CDR3 protein: CASSSGGGLNIQYF. The CDR3 nucleotides read TGTGCCAGCAGTTCCGGGGGGGGGCTAAACATTCAGTACTTC.

J is TRBJ2-7 and V is TRBV10-1; D not certain. This CDR3 is built from 14 residues. V was trimmed by 0 bases and J by 2 bases, leaving 8 bases between them. Germline V CDR1 and CDR2: WNHNN, SYGVQD (reference sequence). Here the CDR3 DNA reads TGCGCCAGCAGTGAGTCGCGGTCTACCTACGAGCAGTACTTC. The encoded protein is CASSESRSTYEQYF.

This clonotype was found a few times. This sequence joins TRBV20-1 and TRBJ2-3; the match to TRBD2 covers 9 bases. The V and J ends lost 4 bases and 5 bases, in that order; junction bases with no gene match: 16. The CDR3 consists of 17 residues. Germline V gives CDR1 DFQATT, CDR2 SNEGSKA (reference sequence). Here the CDR3 reads CSATTPTSGLSLDTQYF. DNA of the CDR3: TGCAGTGCTACCACCCCTACTAGCGGGCTAAGTTTAGATACGCAGTATTTT.

This clonotype was seen more than once but under ten times. The chain links TRBV6-2 or TRBV6-3 to TRBJ2-7; 7 bases fit TRBD2. Unmatched junction bases numbered 9, after V lost 5 bases and J lost 2 bases. Germline V gene lookup returns CDR1 MNHEY and CDR2 SVGEGT. CDR3 length: 15 residues. The CDR3 spells CASSNTTSTPYEQYF. CDR3 nucleotide sequence: TGTGCCAGCAGTAACACGACTAGCACACCCTACGAGCAGTACTTC.

This clonotype was picked up one time. A much larger clone lies one base from this, so it may be a read error. The J gene is TRBJ2-3, the V gene TRBV27; D gene unclear. V was clipped by 5 bases and J by 9 bases, with 15 bases between them. This CDR3 has 13 residues. The germline CDR1 and CDR2 sequences are MNHEY and SMNVEV (reference sequence). The CDR3 sequence is CASSSWSKETQYF. The CDR3 region has the DNA TGTGCCAGCAGTAGCTGGAGTAAGGAGACGCAGTATTTT.

This clonotype was counted between two and nine times. V gene TRBV15 combines with J gene TRBJ2-1, with a possible D match to TRBD2 (5 bases). The CDR3 consists of 14 residues. Germline V lookup: CDR1 LNHNV, CDR2 YYDKDF (reference sequence). Trimming removed 3 bases from V and 4 bases from J, with 10 bases in between. The CDR3 is CATSSALAYNEQFF. DNA of the CDR3: TGTGCCACCAGCAGCGCTCTAGCTTACAATGAGCAGTTCTTC.

This rearrangement joins TRBV29-1 to TRBJ2-5; maybe TRBD1 (5 bases). V was clipped by 5 bases and J by 4 bases, with 14 bases between them. Per germline, CDR1 SQVTM and CDR2 ANQGSEA. The CDR3 spans 13 residues. CDR3 in DNA: TGCAGCGTTTCAAGGGGTGCCGGAGAGACCCAGTACTTC. Encoded protein: CSVSRGAGETQYF.

This sequence joins TRBV5-6 and TRBJ1-2, with 9 positions matching TRBD1. The CDR3 is made up of 16 amino acids. The germline gives CDR1 SGHDT, CDR2 YYEEEE. V was pared by 4 bases and J by 3 bases, with 10 bases of the junction left unmatched. DNA of the CDR3: TGTGCCAGCAGCGAGCTACAGGGGGCGGCTTACTATGGCTACACCTTC. This codes for CASSELQGAAYYGYTF.

This clonotype showed up just a few times. CDR3 amino acids: CASSDTTSGRVSSYNEQFF. Written as DNA, the CDR3 is TGTGCCAGCAGTGACACCACTAGCGGGAGAGTGAGCTCCTACAATGAGCAGTTCTTC. The chain employs TRBV6-1 and TRBJ2-1, with TRBD2 identical over 11 bases. The length of the CDR3 is 19 residues. The germline gives CDR1 MNHNS, CDR2 SASEGT. V shed 3 bases, J shed 0 bases, and the junction held 10 bases outside the gene matches.